This T cell receptor (beta chain) was recovered during a study of blood T cell repertoires in COVID-19. Produced via immunoSEQ multiplex PCR; TCRdb's table is partial and in-frame only. The sample lists 190,000 or so clones; roughly nine tenths were seen once. The CDR3 contains 14 residues. Germline-derived CDR1 and CDR2 are SGHDN and FVKESK. Trimming cost V 6 bases and J 10 bases, with 16 bases left between them. The material sequenced was peripheral blood. The sequence was collected from a man in his forties or fifties with acute or convalescent COVID-19. The V call is TRBV14, the J call TRBJ1-6; TRBD1 might be the D (6 bases). CDR3 in DNA: TGTGCCAGCAGGGACAGCGCTTCAAGGTCACCCCTCCACTTT. This gives the protein CASRDSASRSPLHF.